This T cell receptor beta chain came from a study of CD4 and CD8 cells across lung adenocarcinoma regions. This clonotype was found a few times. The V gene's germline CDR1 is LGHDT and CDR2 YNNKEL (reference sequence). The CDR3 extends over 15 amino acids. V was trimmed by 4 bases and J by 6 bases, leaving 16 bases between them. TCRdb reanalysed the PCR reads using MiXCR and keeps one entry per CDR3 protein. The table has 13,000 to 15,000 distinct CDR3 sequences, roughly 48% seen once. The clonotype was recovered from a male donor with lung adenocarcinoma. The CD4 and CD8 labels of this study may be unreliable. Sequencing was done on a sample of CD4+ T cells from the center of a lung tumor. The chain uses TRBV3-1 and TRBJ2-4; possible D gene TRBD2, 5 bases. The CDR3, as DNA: TGTGCCAGCAGCCCCCCCCTTACGGGATTAAACATTCAGTACTTC. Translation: CASSPPLTGLNIQYF.